This entry is about one TCR beta chain. Antigen specificity is unknown. A much bigger clone sits one base away, suggesting this may be a read error. A second 7 to 11 cycle PCR used barcoded and J-beta primers. Each cDNA molecule was tagged by a template-switch adaptor with 12 random nucleotides. MiXCR, run by TCRdb on the 5' RACE reads, gives a single entry per CDR3 protein. The table includes 580,000 or so distinct CDR3 sequences, 45% to 55% detected once. Germline V gene sequence: CDR1 MNHNY, CDR2 SVGAGI (reference sequence). The CDR3 is 14 amino acids. The ends were cut back, 6 bases at V and 4 bases at J, with 15 bases in the middle. The data were obtained in a study of blood T cells in healthy people across ages. Overall study results and limits: More naive CD4+ cells and higher diversity were found in long-lived than in aged donors.

This sequence joins TRBV6-6 and TRBJ1-2; TRBD1 might be the D (6 bases). Sequences were obtained from blood. The TCR sequence derives from a man older than 75 in good health. The CDR3 reads CASSQTGLVYGYTF. DNA for the CDR3: TGTGCCAGCAGCCAAACAGGGTTGGTCTATGGCTACACCTTC.